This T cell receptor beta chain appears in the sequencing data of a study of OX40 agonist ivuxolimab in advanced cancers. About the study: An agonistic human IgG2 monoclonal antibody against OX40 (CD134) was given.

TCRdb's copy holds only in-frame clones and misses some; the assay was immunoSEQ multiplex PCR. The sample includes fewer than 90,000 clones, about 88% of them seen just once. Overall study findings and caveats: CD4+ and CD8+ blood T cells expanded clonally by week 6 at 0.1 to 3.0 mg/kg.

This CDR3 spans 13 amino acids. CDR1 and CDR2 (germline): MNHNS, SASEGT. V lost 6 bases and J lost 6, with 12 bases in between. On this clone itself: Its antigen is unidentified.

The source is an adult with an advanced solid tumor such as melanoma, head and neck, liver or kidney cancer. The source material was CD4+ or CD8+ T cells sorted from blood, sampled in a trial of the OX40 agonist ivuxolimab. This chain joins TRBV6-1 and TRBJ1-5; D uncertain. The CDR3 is CASSLTYRQPQHF. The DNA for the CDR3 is TGTGCCAGCAGCCTGACTTATCGTCAGCCCCAGCATTTT.